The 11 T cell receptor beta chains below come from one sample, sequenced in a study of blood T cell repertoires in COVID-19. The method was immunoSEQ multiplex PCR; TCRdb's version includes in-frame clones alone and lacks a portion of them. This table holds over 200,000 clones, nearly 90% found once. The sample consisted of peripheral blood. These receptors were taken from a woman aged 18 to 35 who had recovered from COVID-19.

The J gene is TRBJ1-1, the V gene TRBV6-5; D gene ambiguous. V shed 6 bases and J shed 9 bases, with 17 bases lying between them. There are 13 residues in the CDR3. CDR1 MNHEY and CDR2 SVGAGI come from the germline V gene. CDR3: CASSRGRGGKAFF. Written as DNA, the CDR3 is TGTGCCAGCAGCCGCGGACGAGGAGGAAAAGCTTTCTTT.

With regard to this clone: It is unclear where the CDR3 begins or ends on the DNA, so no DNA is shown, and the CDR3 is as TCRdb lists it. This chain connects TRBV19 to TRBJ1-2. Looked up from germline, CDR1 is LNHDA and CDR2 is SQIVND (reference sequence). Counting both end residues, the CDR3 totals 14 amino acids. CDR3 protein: CASSIFGEVYGYTF.

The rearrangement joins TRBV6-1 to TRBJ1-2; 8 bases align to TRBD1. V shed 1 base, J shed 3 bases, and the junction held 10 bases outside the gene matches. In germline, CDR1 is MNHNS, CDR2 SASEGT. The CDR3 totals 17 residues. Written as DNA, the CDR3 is TGTGCCAGCAGTGAAGAGGTGGGGCAGGGGGCGTACTATGGCTACACCTTC. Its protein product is CASSEEVGQGAYYGYTF.

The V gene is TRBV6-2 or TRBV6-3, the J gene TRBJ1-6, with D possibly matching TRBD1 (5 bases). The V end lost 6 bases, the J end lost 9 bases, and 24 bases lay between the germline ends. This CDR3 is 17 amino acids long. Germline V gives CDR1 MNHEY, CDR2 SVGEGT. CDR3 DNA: TGTGCCAGCAGCATCACTTCGACCGCGGGGCACGGTTCACCCCTCCACTTT. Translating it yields CASSITSTAGHGSPLHF.

DNA for the CDR3: TGTGCCAGCAGCTTGGTCCAGGGTTACGGCTACACCTTC. It specifies CASSLVQGYGYTF. The V call is TRBV5-6, the J call TRBJ1-2; maybe TRBD1 (5 bases). CDR1 SGHDT and CDR2 YYEEEE come from the germline V gene. V was shortened by 0 bases and J by 8 bases, with 11 bases between the two germline ends. This CDR3 spans 13 amino acids. Based on the CDR3 plus reference TRBV5-6 and TRBJ1-2, the full variable domain is DAGVTQSPTHLIKTRGQQVTLRCSPKSGHDTVSWYQQALGQGPQFIFQYYEEEERQRGNFPDRFSGHQFPNYSSELNVNALLLGDSALYLCASSLVQGYGYTFGSGTRLTVV.

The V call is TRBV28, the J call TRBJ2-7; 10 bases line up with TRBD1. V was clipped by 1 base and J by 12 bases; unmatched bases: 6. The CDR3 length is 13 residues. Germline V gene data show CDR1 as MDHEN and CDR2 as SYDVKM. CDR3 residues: CASSLSGRTGGYF. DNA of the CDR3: TGTGCCAGCAGTTTATCGGGTAGGACAGGGGGGTACTTC. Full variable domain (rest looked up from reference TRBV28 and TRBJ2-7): DVKVTQSSRYLVKRTGEKVFLECVQDMDHENMFWYRQDPGLGLRLIYFSYDVKMKEKGDIPEGYSVSREKKERFSLILESASTNQTSMYLCASSLSGRTGGYFGPGTRLTVT.

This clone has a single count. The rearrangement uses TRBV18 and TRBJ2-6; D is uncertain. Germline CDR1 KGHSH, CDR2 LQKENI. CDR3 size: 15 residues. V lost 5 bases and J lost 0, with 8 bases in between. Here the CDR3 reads CASSSLVSGANVLTF. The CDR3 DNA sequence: TGTGCCAGCTCATCCCTAGTCTCTGGGGCCAACGTCCTGACTTTC.

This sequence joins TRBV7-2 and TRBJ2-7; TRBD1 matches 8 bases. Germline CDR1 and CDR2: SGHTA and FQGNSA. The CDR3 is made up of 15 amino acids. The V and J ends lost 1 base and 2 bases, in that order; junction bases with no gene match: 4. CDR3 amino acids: CASSLGQGFPYEQYF. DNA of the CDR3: TGTGCCAGCAGCTTAGGACAGGGGTTTCCCTACGAGCAGTACTTC.

DNA of the CDR3: TGTGCCAGCAGCTCAGGGTGGGGCTCCTATAATTCACCCCTCCACTTT. Translation gives CASSSGWGSYNSPLHF. The rearrangement joins TRBV5-5 to TRBJ1-6, with D possibly being TRBD1 (5 bases). Trimming removed 3 bases from V and 0 bases from J, with 10 bases in between. Per the germline V gene, CDR1 is SGHKS and CDR2 is YYEKEE (reference sequence). This CDR3 region has 16 residues.

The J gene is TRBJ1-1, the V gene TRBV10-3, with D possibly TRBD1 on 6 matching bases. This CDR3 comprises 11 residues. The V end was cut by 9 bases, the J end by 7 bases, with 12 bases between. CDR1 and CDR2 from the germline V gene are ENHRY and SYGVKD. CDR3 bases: TGTGCCATAAGGACAGAGTTTGAAGCTTTCTTT. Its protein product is CAIRTEFEAFF.

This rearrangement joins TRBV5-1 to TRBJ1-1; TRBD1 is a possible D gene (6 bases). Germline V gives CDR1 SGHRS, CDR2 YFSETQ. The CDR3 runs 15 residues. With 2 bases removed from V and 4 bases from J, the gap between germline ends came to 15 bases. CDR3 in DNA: TGCGCCAGCAGCTTCCCCAAGCAAGGGGGCACTGAAGCTTTCTTT. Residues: CASSFPKQGGTEAFF.